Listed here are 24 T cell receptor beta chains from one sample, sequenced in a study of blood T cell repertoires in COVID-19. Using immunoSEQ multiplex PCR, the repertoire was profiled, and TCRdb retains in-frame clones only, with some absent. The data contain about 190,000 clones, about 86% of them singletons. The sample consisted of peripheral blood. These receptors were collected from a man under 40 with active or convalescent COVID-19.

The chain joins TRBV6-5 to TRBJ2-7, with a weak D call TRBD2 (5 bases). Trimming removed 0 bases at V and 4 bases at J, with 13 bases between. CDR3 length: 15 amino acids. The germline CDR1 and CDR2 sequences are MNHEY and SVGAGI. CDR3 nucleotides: TGTGCCAGCAGTTACTCCTTCGTGGGAGAATACGAGCAGTACTTC. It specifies CASSYSFVGEYEQYF.

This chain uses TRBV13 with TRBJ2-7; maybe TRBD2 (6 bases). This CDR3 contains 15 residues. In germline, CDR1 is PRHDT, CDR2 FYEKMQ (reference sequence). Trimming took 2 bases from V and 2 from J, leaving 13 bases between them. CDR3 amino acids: CASSLRSEGAYEQYF. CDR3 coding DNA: TGTGCCAGCAGCTTACGTTCGGAGGGTGCCTACGAGCAGTACTTC.

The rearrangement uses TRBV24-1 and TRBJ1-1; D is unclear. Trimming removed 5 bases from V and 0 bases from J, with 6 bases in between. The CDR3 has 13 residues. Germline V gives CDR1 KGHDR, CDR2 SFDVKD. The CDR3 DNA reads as TGTGCCACCAGTGCGGGGATGAACACTGAAGCTTTCTTT. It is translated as CATSAGMNTEAFF.

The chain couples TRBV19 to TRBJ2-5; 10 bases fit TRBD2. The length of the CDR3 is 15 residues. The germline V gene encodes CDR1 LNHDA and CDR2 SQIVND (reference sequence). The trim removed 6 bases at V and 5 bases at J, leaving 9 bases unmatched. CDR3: CASSGLAGVRETQYF. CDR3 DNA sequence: TGTGCCAGTAGCGGCCTAGCGGGGGTTCGGGAGACCCAGTACTTC.

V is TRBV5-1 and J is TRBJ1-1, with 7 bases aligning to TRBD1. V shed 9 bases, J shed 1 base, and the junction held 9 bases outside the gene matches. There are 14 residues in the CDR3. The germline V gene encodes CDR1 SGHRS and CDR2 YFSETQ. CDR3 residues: CATRTGAQNTEAFF. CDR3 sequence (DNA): TGCGCCACCCGGACAGGCGCCCAGAACACTGAAGCTTTCTTT.

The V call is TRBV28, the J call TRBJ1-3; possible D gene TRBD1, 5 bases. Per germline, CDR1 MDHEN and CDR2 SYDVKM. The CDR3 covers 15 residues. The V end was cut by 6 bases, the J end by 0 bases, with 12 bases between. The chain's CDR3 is CASRGDWSSGNTIYF. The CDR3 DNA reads TGTGCCAGCAGGGGGGACTGGAGCTCTGGAAACACCATATATTTT.

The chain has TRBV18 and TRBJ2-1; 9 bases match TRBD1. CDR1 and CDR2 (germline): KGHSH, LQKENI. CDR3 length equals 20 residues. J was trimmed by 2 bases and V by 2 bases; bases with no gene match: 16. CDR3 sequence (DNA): TGTGCCAGCTCACCATATCCGGGGACAGGGTCCTCCGGCCCCTACAATGAGCAGTTCTTC. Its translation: CASSPYPGTGSSGPYNEQFF. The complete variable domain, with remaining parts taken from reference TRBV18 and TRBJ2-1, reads NAGVMQNPRHLVRRRGQEARLRCSPMKGHSHVYWYRQLPEEGLKFMVYLQKENIIDESGMPKERFSAEFPKEGPSILRIQQVVRGDSAAYFCASSPYPGTGSSGPYNEQFFGPGTRLTVL.

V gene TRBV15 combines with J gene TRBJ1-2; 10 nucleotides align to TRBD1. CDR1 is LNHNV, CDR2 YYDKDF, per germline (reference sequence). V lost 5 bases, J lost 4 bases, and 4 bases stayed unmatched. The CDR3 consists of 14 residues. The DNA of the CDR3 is TGTGCCACCAGCCAGGACAGGGGGACCTATGGCTACACCTTC. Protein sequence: CATSQDRGTYGYTF.

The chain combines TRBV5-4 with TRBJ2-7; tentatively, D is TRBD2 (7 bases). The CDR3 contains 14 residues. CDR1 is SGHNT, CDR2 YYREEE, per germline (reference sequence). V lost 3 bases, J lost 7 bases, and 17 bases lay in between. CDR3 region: CASSSVGGPGEQYV. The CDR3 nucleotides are TGTGCCAGCAGCTCCGTCGGGGGGCCGGGGGAGCAGTACGTC.

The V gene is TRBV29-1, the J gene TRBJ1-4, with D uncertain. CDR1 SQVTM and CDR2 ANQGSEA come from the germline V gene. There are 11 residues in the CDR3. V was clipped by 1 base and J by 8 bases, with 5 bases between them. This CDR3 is CSVEVGEKLFF. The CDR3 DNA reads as TGCAGCGTTGAAGTCGGGGAAAAACTGTTTTTT.

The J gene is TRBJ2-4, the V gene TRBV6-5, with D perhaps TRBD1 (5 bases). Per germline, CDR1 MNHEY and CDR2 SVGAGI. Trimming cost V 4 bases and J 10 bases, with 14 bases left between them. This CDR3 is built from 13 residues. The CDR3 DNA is TGTGCCAGCAGTTCCCAGGGTCTGGAGATTCAGTACTTC. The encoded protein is CASSSQGLEIQYF.

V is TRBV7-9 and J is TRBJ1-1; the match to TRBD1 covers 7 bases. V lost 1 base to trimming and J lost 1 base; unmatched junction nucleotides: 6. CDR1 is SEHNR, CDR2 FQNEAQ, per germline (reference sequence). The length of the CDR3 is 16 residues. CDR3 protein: CASSLGRGLWNTEAFF. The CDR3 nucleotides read TGTGCCAGCAGCTTAGGGAGGGGGCTGTGGAACACTGAAGCTTTCTTT.

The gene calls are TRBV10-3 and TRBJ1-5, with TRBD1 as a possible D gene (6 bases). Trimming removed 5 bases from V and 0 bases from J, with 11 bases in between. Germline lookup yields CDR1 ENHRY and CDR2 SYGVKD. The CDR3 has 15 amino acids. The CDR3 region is CAISNRADSNQPQHF. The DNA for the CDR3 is TGTGCCATCAGTAACAGGGCTGATAGCAATCAGCCCCAGCATTTT.

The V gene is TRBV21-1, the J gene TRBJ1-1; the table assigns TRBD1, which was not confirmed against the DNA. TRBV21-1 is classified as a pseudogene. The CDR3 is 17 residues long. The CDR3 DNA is TGTGCCAGCAGCAAACGAAAGTACAGGGCCTACCACACTGAAGCTTTCTTT. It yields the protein CASSKRKYRAYHTEAFF.

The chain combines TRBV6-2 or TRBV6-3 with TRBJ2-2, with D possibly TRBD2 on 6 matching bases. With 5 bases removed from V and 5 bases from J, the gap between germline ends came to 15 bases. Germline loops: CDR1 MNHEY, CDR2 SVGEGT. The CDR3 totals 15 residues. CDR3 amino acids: CASSTRAAGTGELFF. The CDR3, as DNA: TGTGCCAGCAGTACCAGGGCGGCGGGAACCGGGGAGCTGTTTTTT.

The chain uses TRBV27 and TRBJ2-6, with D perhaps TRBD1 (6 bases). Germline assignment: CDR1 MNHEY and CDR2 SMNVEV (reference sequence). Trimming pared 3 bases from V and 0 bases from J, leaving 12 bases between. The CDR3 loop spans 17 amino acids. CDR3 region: CASSLLSTGSGANVLTF. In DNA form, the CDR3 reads TGTGCCAGCAGTTTGTTATCGACAGGCTCTGGGGCCAACGTCCTGACTTTC.

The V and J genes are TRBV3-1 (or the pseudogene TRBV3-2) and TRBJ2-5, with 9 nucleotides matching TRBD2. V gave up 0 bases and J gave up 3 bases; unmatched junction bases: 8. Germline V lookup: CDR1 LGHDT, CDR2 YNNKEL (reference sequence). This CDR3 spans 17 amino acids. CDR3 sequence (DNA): TGTGCCAGCAGCCAAGATGCGCGACTAGCGGCGGAAGAGACCCAGTACTTC. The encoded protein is CASSQDARLAAEETQYF.

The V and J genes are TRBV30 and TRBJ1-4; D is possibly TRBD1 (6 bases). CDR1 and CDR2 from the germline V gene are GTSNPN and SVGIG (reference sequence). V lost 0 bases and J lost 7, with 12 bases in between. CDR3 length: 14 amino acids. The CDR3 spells CAWSVGQGSEKLFF. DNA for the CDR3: TGTGCCTGGAGTGTGGGGCAGGGGAGTGAAAAACTGTTTTTT.

This chain's CDR3 is CASSERDRGGYGYTF. The CDR3 coding sequence is TGTGCCAGTAGTGAACGGGACAGGGGGGGCTATGGCTACACCTTC. The gene calls are TRBV19 and TRBJ1-2, with 11 bases fitting TRBD1. Germline trimming cut 5 bases from V and 4 bases from J; bases unmatched to any gene: 6. Germline loops: CDR1 LNHDA, CDR2 SQIVND (reference sequence). The CDR3 loop spans 15 amino acids.

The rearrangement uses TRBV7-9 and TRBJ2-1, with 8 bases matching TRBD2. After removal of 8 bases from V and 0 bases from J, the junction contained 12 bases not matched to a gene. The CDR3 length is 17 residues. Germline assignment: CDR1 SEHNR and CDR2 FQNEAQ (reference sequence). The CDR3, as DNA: TGTGCCAGCTTTTTCGCGGGAGGCCAGAGCTCCTACAATGAGCAGTTCTTC. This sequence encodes CASFFAGGQSSYNEQFF.

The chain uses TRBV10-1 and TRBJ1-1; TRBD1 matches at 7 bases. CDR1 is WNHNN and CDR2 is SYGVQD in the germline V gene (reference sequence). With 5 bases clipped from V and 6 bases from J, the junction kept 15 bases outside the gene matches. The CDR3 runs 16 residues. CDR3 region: CASSRYSLDRAPEAFF. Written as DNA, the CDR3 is TGCGCCAGCAGTCGATATTCACTCGACAGGGCCCCTGAAGCTTTCTTT.

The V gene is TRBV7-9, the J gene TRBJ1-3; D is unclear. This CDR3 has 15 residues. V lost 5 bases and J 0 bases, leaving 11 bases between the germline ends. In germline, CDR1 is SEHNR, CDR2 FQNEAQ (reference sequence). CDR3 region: CASSGDRSSGNTIYF. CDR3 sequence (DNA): TGTGCCAGCAGCGGAGACCGGAGCTCTGGAAACACCATATATTTT.

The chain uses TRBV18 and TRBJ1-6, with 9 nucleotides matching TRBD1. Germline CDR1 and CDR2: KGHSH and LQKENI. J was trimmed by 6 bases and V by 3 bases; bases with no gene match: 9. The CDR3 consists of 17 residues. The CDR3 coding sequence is TGTGCCAGCTCACCCGTTCTCGCGGGACAGGGTAATTCACCCCTCCACTTT. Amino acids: CASSPVLAGQGNSPLHF.

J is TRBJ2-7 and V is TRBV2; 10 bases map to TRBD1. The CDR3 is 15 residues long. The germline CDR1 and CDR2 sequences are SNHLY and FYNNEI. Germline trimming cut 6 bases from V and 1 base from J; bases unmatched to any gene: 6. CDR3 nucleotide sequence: TGTGCCAGCAGGGCCGGACAGGGGGTTTCCTACGAGCAGTACTTC. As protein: CASRAGQGVSYEQYF.